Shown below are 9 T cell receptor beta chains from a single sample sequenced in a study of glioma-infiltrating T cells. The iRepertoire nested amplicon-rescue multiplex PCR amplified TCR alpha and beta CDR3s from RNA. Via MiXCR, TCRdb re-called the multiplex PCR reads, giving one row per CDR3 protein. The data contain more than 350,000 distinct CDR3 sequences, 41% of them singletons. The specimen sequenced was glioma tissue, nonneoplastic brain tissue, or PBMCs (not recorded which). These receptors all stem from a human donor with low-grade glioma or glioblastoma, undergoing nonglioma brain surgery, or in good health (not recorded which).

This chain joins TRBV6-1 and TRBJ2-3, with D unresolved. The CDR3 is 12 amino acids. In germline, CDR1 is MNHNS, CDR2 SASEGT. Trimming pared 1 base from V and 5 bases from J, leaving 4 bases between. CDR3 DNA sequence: TGTGCCAGCAGTGAAGAGGGAGATACGCAGTATTTT. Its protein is CASSEEGDTQYF.

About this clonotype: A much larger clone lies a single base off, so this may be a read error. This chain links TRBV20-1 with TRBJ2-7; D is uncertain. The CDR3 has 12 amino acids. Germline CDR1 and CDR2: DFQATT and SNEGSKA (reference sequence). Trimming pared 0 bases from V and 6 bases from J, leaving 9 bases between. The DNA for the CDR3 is TGCAGTGCTAGAGACTGGTACACCGAGCAGTACTTC. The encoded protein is CSARDWYTEQYF.

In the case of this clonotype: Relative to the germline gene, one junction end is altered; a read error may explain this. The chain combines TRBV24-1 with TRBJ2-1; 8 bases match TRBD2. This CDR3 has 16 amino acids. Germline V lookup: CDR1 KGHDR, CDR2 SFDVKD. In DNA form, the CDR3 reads TGTGCCAGCAGCCGACTAGCGCTATCCTCCTACGATGAGCAGTTCTTC. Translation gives CASSRLALSSYDEQFF.

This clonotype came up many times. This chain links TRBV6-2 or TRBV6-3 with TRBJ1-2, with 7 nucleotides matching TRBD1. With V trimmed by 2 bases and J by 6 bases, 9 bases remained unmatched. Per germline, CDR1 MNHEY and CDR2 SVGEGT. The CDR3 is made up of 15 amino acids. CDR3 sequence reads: CASSYATQGIDGYTF. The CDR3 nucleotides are TGTGCCAGCAGTTACGCCACACAGGGGATCGATGGCTACACCTTC.

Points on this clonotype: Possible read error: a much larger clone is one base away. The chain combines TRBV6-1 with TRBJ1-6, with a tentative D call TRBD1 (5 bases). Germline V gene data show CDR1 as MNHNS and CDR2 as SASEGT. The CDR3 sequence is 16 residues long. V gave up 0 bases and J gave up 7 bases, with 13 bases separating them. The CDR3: CASSEAWGMDNSPLHF. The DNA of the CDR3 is TGTGCCAGCAGTGAAGCGTGGGGCATGGACAATTCACCCCTCCACTTT.

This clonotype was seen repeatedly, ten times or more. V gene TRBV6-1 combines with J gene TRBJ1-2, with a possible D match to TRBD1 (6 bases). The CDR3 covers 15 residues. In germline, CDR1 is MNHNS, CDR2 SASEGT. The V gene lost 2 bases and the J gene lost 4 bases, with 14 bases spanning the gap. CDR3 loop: CASSETGIHLYGYTF. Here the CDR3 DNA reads TGTGCCAGCAGTGAAACAGGGATTCATCTCTATGGCTACACCTTC.

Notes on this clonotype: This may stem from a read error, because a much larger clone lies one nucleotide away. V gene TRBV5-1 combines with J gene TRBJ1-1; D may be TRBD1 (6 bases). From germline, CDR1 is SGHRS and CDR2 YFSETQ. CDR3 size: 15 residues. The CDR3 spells CAGSPVGGQNTEAFF. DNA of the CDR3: TGCGCCGGCAGCCCCGTAGGGGGGCAGAACACTGAAGCTTTCTTT. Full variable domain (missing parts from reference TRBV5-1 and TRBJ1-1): KAGVTQTPRYLIKTRGQQVTLSCSPISGHRSVSWYQQTPGQGLQFLFEYFSETQRNKGNFPGRFSGRQFSNSRSEMNVSTLELGDSALYLCAGSPVGGQNTEAFFGQGTRLTVV.

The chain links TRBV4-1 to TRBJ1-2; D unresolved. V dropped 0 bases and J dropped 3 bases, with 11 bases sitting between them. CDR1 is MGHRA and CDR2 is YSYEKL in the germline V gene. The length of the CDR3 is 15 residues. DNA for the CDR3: TGCGCCAGCAGCCAAGATTTTACCAGCCACTATGGCTACACCTTC. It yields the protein CASSQDFTSHYGYTF.

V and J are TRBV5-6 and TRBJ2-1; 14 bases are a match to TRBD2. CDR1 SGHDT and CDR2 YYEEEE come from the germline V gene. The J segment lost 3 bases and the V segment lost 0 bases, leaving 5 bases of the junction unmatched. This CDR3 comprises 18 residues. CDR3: CASSLGLAGGNYYNEQFF. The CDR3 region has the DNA TGTGCCAGCAGCTTGGGACTAGCGGGAGGGAATTACTACAATGAGCAGTTCTTC.